Below, 11 T cell receptor beta chains from the same sample are listed, as sequenced in a study of cytomegalovirus exposure and HLA in healthy donors. A multiplex PCR was run with 60 Vbeta primers and 13 Jbeta primers. Using immunoSEQ multiplex PCR, the repertoire was profiled, and TCRdb retains in-frame clones only, with some absent. The sample yields fewer than 40,000 clones, roughly 89% seen once. The sequenced material came from PBMCs. The receptor source for this set is a woman in her forties in good health and CMV-seropositive.

The chain recombines TRBV4-3 with TRBJ2-3; TRBD1 might be the D (5 bases). The CDR3 runs 15 residues. Germline-derived CDR1 and CDR2 are LGHNA and YSLEER. V was shortened by 0 bases and J by 4 bases, with 11 bases between the two germline ends. The chain's CDR3 is CASSQDRVGADTQYF. CDR3 bases: TGCGCCAGCAGCCAAGACAGGGTAGGCGCAGATACGCAGTATTTT.

The V and J genes are TRBV7-8 and TRBJ1-5; possibly TRBD1 for D (5 bases). From germline, CDR1 is SGHVS and CDR2 FQNEAQ. Deletions cut 5 bases from V and 4 bases from J, with 12 bases between. The CDR3 is 14 amino acids. CDR3 amino acids: CASSPRVGNQPQHF. The CDR3 DNA is TGTGCCAGCAGCCCCAGGGTGGGAAATCAGCCCCAGCATTTT.

DNA for the CDR3: TGTGCCAGCACCCCTAGACGGTCCTTGACCCAGTACTTC. Translating it yields CASTPRRSLTQYF. The gene calls are TRBV11-2 and TRBJ2-5, with no clear D. V was pared by 7 bases and J by 7 bases, with 16 bases between. From germline, CDR1 is SGHAT and CDR2 FQNNGV. CDR3 size: 13 residues.

This clone was recorded only once. The CDR3: CASSQDPGLGINYGYTF. In DNA form, the CDR3 reads TGCGCCAGCAGCCAAGATCCAGGGTTGGGAATCAACTATGGCTACACCTTC. This chain joins TRBV4-1 and TRBJ1-2; D is possibly TRBD1 (5 bases). Trimming shortened V by 0 bases and J by 2 bases, and 16 bases separated the two germline ends. Germline V gene data show CDR1 as MGHRA and CDR2 as YSYEKL. This CDR3 is 17 amino acids long.

Concerning this clone: A junction end diverges from the germline sequence, so it may reflect a read error. This CDR3 is CASSFLTEDDLVF. The CDR3 bases are TGTGCCAGCAGCTTTTTAACAGAAGATGACCTTGTCTTC. The chain links TRBV11-2 to TRBJ1-2; D not certain. CDR1 is SGHAT and CDR2 is FQNNGV in the germline V gene. The CDR3 sequence is 13 residues long.

The DNA of the CDR3 is TGCGCCAGCAGTGAGTCCGAGACTATTAACACCGGGGAGCTGTTTTTT. Its translation is CASSESETINTGELFF. The V and J genes are TRBV10-1 and TRBJ2-2, with D possibly matching TRBD2 (5 bases). Per the germline V gene, CDR1 is WNHNN and CDR2 is SYGVQD (reference sequence). The CDR3 runs 16 residues. Deletions cut 0 bases from V and 2 bases from J, with 10 bases between.

The chain links TRBV18 to TRBJ2-7, with D possibly being TRBD2 (5 bases). The CDR3 totals 14 residues. CDR1 is KGHSH, CDR2 LQKENI, per germline. With 2 bases removed from V and 3 bases from J, the gap between germline ends came to 11 bases. The CDR3 here is CASSPSPGSYEQYF. Written as DNA, the CDR3 is TGTGCCAGCTCACCATCACCGGGGAGCTACGAGCAGTACTTC. Drawing the rest from reference TRBV18 and TRBJ2-7, the complete variable domain is NAGVMQNPRHLVRRRGQEARLRCSPMKGHSHVYWYRQLPEEGLKFMVYLQKENIIDESGMPKERFSAEFPKEGPSILRIQQVVRGDSAAYFCASSPSPGSYEQYFGPGTRLTVT.

The chain links TRBV7-2 to TRBJ2-1, with 11 bases that match TRBD2. CDR3 size: 17 residues. Germline lookup yields CDR1 SGHTA and CDR2 FQGNSA. The V segment lost 5 bases and the J segment 6 bases; nucleotides outside the gene matches: 12. CDR3 sequence (DNA): TGTGCCAGCAGCCGTAGCGGGGGGGACGCATTTATCAATGAGCAGTTCTTC. Protein: CASSRSGGDAFINEQFF.

The chain links TRBV7-9 to TRBJ1-1; D unresolved. V lost 3 bases to trimming and J lost 0 bases, with 2 bases between them. Germline CDR1 is SEHNR and CDR2 is FQNEAQ (reference sequence). This CDR3 is built from 12 residues. The CDR3 DNA sequence: TGTGCCAGCAGCTTTATGAACACTGAAGCTTTCTTT. Translated, it gives CASSFMNTEAFF.

The gene calls are TRBV4-2 and TRBJ1-2; the match to TRBD1 covers 7 bases. The CDR3 is 16 residues long. Per the germline V gene, CDR1 is LGHNA and CDR2 is YNFKEQ. Trimming took 0 bases from V and 7 from J; bases not matched to a gene: 11. For the CDR3, the DNA is TGTGCCAGCAGCCAAGACAGTATAAGGACAGGATTTGGCTACACCTTC. Translated, it gives CASSQDSIRTGFGYTF.

The CDR3 DNA sequence: TGTGCCAGCAGCCATAAACAGGGGGCCTATGGCTACACCTTC. Translating gives CASSHKQGAYGYTF. The genes are TRBV27 and TRBJ1-2, with 9 bases matching TRBD1. This CDR3 is built from 14 residues. J gave up 4 bases and V 6 bases, and 6 bases lay outside the gene matches. Looked up from germline, CDR1 is MNHEY and CDR2 is SMNVEV (reference sequence).